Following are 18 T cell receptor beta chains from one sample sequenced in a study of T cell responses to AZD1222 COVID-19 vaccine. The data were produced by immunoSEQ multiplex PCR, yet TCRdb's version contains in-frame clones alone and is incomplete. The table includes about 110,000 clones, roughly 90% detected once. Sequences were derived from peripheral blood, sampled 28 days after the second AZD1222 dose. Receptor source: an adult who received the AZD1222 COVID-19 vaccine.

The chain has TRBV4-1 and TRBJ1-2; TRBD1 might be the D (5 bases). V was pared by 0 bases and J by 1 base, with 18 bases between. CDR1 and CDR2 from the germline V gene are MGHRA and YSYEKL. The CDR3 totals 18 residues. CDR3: CASSQDQRGTGRNYGYTF. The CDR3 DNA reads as TGCGCCAGCAGCCAAGATCAGCGGGGTACAGGCCGTAACTATGGCTACACCTTC.

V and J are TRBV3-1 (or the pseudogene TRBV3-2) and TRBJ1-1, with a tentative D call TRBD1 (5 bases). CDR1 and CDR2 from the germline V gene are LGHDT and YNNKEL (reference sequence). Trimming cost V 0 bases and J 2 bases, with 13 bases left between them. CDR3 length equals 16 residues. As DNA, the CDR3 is TGTGCCAGCAGCCAAGATAACCGGGGCCCCAACACTGAAGCTTTCTTT. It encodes CASSQDNRGPNTEAFF.

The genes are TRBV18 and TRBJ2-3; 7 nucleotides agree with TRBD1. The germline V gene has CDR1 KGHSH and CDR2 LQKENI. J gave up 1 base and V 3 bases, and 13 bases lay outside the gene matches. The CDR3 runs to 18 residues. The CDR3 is CASSPRGIGGDGTDTQYF. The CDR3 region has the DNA TGTGCCAGCTCACCCCGTGGGATAGGGGGCGATGGCACAGATACGCAGTATTTT.

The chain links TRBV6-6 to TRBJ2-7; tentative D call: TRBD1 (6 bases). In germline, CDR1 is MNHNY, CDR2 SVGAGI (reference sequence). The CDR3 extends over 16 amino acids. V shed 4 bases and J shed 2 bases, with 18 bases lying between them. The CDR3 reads CASSSPDRKRPYEQYF. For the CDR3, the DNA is TGTGCCAGCAGTTCCCCCGACAGGAAGAGGCCCTACGAGCAGTACTTC.

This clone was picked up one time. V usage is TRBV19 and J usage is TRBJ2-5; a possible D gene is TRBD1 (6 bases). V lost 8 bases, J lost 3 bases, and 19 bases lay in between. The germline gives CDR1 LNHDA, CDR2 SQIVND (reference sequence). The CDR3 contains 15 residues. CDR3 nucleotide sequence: TGTGCCAGTGGAGGATTCGGGACATCGGAAGAGACCCAGTACTTC. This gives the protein CASGGFGTSEETQYF. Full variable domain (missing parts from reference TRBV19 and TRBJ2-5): DGGITQSPKYLFRKEGQNVTLSCEQNLNHDAMYWYRQDPGQGLRLIYYSQIVNDFQKGDIAEGYSVSREKKESFPLTVTSAQKNPTAFYLCASGGFGTSEETQYFGPGTRLLVL.

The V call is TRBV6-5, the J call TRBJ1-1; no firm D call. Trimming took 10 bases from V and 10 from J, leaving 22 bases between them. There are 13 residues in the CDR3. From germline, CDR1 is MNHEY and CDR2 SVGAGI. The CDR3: CATQRNSAYRAFF. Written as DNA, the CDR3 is TGTGCCACCCAGAGAAACTCAGCTTATCGAGCTTTCTTT.

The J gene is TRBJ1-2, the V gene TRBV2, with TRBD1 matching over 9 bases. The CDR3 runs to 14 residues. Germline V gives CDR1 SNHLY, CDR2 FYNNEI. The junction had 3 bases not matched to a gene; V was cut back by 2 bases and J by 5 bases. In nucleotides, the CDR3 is TGTGCCAGCAGTGAAACAGGGGGCGGGTATGGCTACACCTTC. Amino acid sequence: CASSETGGGYGYTF.

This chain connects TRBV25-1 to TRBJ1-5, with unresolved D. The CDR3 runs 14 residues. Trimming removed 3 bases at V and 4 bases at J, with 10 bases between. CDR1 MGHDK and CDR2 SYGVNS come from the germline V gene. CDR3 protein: CASSDWTGNQPQHF. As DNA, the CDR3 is TGTGCCAGCAGTGACTGGACCGGAAATCAGCCCCAGCATTTT.

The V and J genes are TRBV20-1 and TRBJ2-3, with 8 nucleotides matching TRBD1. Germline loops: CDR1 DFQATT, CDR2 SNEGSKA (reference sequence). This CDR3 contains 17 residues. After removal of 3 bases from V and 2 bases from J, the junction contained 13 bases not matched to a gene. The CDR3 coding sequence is TGCAGTGCTAGTGTACCTTGGACAGGGAGGATCACAGATACGCAGTATTTT. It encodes CSASVPWTGRITDTQYF.

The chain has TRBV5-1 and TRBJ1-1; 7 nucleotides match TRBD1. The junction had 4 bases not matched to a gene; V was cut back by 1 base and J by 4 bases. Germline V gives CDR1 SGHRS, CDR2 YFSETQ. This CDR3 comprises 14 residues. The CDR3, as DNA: TGCGCCAGCAGCTTGCCAGGGGGAAGCACTGAAGCTTTCTTT. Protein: CASSLPGGSTEAFF.

CDR3 in amino acids: CASSFGQAFDEQYF. As DNA, the CDR3 is TGCGCCAGCAGCTTTGGACAAGCATTTGACGAGCAGTACTTC. The gene calls are TRBV5-1 and TRBJ2-7; possibly TRBD1 for D (5 bases). CDR3 length: 14 residues. V shed 2 bases and J shed 5 bases, with 14 bases lying between them. Germline values: CDR1 SGHRS, CDR2 YFSETQ. Full variable domain (missing parts from reference TRBV5-1 and TRBJ2-7): KAGVTQTPRYLIKTRGQQVTLSCSPISGHRSVSWYQQTPGQGLQFLFEYFSETQRNKGNFPGRFSGRQFSNSRSEMNVSTLELGDSALYLCASSFGQAFDEQYFGPGTRLTVT.

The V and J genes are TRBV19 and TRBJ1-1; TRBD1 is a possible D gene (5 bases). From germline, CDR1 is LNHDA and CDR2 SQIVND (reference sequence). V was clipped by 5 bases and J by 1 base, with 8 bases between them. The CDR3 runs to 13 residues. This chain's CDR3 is CASSSDRNTEAFF. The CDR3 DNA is TGTGCCAGTAGTTCCGACAGGAACACTGAAGCTTTCTTT. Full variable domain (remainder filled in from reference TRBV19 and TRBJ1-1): DGGITQSPKYLFRKEGQNVTLSCEQNLNHDAMYWYRQDPGQGLRLIYYSQIVNDFQKGDIAEGYSVSREKKESFPLTVTSAQKNPTAFYLCASSSDRNTEAFFGQGTRLTVV.

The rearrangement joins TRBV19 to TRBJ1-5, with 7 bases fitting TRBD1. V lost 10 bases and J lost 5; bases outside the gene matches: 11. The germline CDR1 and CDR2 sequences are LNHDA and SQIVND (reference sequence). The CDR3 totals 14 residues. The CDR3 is CANPTGQTYQPQHF. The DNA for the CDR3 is TGTGCCAACCCCACGGGACAGACTTATCAGCCCCAGCATTTT.

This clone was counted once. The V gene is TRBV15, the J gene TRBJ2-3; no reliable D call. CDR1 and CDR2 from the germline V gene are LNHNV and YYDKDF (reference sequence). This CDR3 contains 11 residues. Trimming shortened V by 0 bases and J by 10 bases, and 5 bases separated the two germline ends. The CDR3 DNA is TGTGCCACCAGCAGAGATCGGCCGCAGTATTTT. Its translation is CATSRDRPQYF. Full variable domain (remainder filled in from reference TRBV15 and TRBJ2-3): DAMVIQNPRYQVTQFGKPVTLSCSQTLNHNVMYWYQQKSSQAPKLLFHYYDKDFNNEADTPDNFQSRRPNTSFCFLDIRSPGLGDTAMYLCATSRDRPQYFGPGTRLTVL.

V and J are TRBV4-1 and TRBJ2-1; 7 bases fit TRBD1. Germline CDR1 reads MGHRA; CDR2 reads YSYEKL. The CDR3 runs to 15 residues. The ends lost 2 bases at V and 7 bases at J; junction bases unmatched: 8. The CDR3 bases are TGCGCCAGCAGCCAATCTGACAGGGTAGGGAATGAGCAGTTCTTC. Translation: CASSQSDRVGNEQFF.

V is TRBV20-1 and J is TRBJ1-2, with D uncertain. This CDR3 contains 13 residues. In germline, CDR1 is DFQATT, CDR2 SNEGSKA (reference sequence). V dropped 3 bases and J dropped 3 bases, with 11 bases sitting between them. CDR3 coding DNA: TGCAGTGCTAGTCTAAGGGAGCACTATGGCTACACCTTC. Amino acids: CSASLREHYGYTF.

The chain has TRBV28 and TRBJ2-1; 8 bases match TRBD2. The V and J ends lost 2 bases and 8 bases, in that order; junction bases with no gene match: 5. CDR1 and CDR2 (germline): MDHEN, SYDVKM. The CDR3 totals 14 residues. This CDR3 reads CASSLATSVDEQFF. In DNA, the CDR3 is TGTGCCAGCAGTTTAGCGACTAGCGTGGATGAGCAGTTCTTC.

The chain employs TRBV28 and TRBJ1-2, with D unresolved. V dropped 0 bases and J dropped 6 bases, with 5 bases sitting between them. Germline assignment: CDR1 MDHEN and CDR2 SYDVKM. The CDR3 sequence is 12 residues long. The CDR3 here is CASSLWGNGYTF. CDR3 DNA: TGTGCCAGCAGTTTATGGGGAAATGGCTACACCTTC.